This T cell receptor (beta chain) was obtained from a study of T cells in Graves' hyperthyroidism and ophthalmopathy. CDR1 and CDR2 from the germline V gene are LGHNA and YSLEER. This CDR3 region has 15 residues. Trimming stripped 0 bases from V and 8 bases from J, with 14 bases between. With respect to this clonotype: A much larger clone differs from this one at a single base, so this may be a read error.

It was RNA transcripts that yielded the amplified TCR beta CDR3 regions. During a first-round RT-PCR of the TCR CDR3, the HTBI primer set was used. One entry per CDR3 protein results from TCRdb running MiXCR on the multiplex PCR reads. Counted here are around 34,000 distinct CDR3 sequences, around 50% occurring once; the ten biggest clones make up 25%. This rearrangement joins TRBV4-3 to TRBJ2-1, with D possibly being TRBD1 or TRBD2 (5 bases each). This receptor was identified in a woman between 35 and 50 years old with Graves' ophthalmopathy. The source material was blood. This chain's CDR3 is CASSQDSGPRDEQFF. CDR3 DNA: TGCGCCAGCAGCCAAGATTCAGGGCCGCGGGATGAGCAGTTCTTC.